This T cell receptor beta chain emerged from a study of human CD8 memory T cell subsets. Study findings and constraints: The study sequenced T cell receptor beta chains only.

Preparation of the TCR beta libraries relied on UMI-labeled 5' RACE. TCRdb re-called the 5' RACE reads, yielding one record per CDR3 amino acid sequence without DNA. This sample contains about 11,000 distinct CDR3 sequences. Buffy coats of healthy donors yielded the PBMC. The germline V gene encodes CDR1 SQVTM and CDR2 ANQGSEA. CDR3 length: 16 amino acids. Measured by frequency, this clonotype is medium-sized. The antigen is undetermined. Sequenced sample: CD8+ stem-like memory T cells (TSCM and TCM) sorted from PBMCs. Subset given: stem-like memory CD8 T cells (TSTEM), CCR7+ PD-1- TIGIT-. This chain links TRBV29-1 with TRBJ2-5; the D call from TCRdb, TRBD2, cannot be confirmed without DNA. The clonotype comes from a human donor in good health. This chain's CDR3 is CSVDRGVAELQETQYF. The full variable domain, in which reference TRBV29-1 and TRBJ2-5 provide the parts outside the CDR3, is SAVISQKPSRDICQRGTSLTIQCQVDSQVTMMFWYRQQPGQSLTLIATANQGSEATYESGFVIDKFPISRPNLTFSTLTVSNMSPEDSSIYLCSVDRGVAELQETQYFGPGTRLLVL.